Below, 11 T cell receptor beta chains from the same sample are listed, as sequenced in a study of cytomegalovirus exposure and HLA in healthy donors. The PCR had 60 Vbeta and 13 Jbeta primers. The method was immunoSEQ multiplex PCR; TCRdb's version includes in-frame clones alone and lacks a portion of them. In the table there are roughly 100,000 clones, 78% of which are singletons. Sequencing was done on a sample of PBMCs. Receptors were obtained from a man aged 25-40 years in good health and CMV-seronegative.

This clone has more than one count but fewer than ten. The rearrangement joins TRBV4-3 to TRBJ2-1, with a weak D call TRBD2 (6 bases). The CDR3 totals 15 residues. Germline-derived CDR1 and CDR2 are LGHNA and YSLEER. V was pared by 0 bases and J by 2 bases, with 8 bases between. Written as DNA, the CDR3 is TGCGCCAGCAGCCAAGAGTCGGGGGCCTACAATGAGCAGTTCTTC. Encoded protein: CASSQESGAYNEQFF.

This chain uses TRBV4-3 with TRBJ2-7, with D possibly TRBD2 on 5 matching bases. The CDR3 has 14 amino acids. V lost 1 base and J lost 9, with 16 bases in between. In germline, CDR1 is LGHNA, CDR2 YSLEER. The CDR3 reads CASSQAGQQGGQYF. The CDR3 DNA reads TGCGCCAGCAGCCAAGCAGGCCAGCAAGGAGGGCAGTACTTC.

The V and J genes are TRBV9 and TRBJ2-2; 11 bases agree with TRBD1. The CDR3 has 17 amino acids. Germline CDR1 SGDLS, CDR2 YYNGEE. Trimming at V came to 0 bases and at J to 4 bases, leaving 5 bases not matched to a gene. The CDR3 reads CASSVGDRGKSTGELFF. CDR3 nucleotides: TGTGCCAGCAGCGTAGGGGACAGGGGGAAAAGCACCGGGGAGCTGTTTTTT.

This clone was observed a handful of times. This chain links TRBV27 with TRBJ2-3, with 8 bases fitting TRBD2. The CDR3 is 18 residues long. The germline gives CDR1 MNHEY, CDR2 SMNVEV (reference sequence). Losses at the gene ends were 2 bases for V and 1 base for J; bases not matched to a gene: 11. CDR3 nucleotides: TGTGCCAGCAGTTTACGGTTTCCGGGACTAGTCGGCACAGATACGCAGTATTTT. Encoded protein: CASSLRFPGLVGTDTQYF.

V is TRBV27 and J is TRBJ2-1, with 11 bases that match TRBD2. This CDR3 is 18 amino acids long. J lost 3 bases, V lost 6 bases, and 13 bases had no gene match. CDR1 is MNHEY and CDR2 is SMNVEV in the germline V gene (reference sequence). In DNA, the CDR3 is TGTGCCAGCAGGACCAGAACGACTAGCGGGATCCGCTACAATGAGCAGTTCTTC. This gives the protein CASRTRTTSGIRYNEQFF.

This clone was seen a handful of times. Written as DNA, the CDR3 is TGCGCCAGCAGCTTCGGGGAGGAGGATGAAAAACTGTTTTTT. This codes for CASSFGEEDEKLFF. The V gene is TRBV5-1, the J gene TRBJ1-4; no clear D. Germline values: CDR1 SGHRS, CDR2 YFSETQ. V was trimmed by 2 bases and J by 6 bases, leaving 11 bases between them. CDR3 length: 14 amino acids.

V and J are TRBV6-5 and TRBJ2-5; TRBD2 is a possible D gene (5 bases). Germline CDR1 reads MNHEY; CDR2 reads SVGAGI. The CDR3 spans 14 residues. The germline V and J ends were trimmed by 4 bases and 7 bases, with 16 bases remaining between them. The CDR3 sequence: CASSSRQRLWTQYF. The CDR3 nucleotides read TGTGCCAGCAGTTCTCGGCAGCGGCTCTGGACCCAGTACTTC.

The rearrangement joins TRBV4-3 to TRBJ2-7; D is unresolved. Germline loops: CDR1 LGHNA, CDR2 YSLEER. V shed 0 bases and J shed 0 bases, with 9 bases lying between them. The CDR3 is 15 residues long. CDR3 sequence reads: CASSQDRSYSYEQYF. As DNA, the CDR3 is TGCGCCAGCAGCCAAGATAGGAGTTACTCCTACGAGCAGTACTTC.

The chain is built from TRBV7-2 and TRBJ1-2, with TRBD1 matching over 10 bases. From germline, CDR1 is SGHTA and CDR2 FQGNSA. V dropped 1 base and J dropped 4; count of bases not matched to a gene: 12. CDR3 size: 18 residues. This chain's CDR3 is CASSLDEGTGAYLYGYTF. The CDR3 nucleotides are TGTGCCAGCAGCTTAGATGAAGGGACAGGGGCCTACCTCTATGGCTACACCTTC.

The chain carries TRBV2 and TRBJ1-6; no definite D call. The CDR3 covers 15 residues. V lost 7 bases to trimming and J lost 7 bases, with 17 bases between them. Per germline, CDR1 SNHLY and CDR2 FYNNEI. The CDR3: CASKFWALENSPLHF. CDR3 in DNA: TGTGCCAGCAAGTTTTGGGCCTTAGAAAATTCACCCCTCCACTTT.

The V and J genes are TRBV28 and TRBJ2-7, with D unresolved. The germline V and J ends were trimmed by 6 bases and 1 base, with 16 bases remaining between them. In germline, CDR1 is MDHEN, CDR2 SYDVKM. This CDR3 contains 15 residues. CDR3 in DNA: TGTGCCAGCAGCCCCGTGGTAGATTCTTCCTACGAGCAGTACTTC. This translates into CASSPVVDSSYEQYF.